The 18 T cell receptor beta chains below come from one sample, sequenced in a study of Graves' ophthalmopathy and Graves' hyperthyroidism. The study amplified TCR beta CDR3 regions using RNA transcripts. Following a first-round RT-PCR that used HTBI primers, a second-round multiplex PCR was carried out. TCRdb re-called the multiplex PCR reads through MiXCR, storing one row per CDR3 protein. The sample records around 590,000 distinct CDR3 sequences, roughly 40% being singletons. Input material: peripheral blood or thyroid tissue (not recorded which). The receptors were sampled from an adult man with Graves' hyperthyroidism.

This clonotype was seen at least ten times. The J gene is TRBJ1-2, the V gene TRBV9; D is uncertain. V gave up 3 bases and J gave up 4 bases, with 16 bases separating them. This CDR3 has 15 amino acids. CDR1 is SGDLS and CDR2 is YYNGEE in the germline V gene. CDR3 DNA: TGTGCCAGCAGCGAGTTCCAAACTGACACCTATGGCTACACCTTC. This encodes CASSEFQTDTYGYTF.

This clonotype was counted ten times or more. The chain uses TRBV5-1 and TRBJ1-6; D not certain. This CDR3 region has 14 residues. CDR1 is SGHRS and CDR2 is YFSETQ in the germline V gene. With 5 bases removed from V and 5 bases from J, the gap between germline ends came to 11 bases. CDR3 in amino acids: CASRGVQDNSPLHF. CDR3 bases: TGCGCCAGCAGGGGCGTCCAGGATAATTCACCCCTCCACTTT.

The table lists this clonotype with many counts. The chain carries TRBV10-3 and TRBJ2-7; the match to TRBD1 covers 8 bases. This CDR3 spans 14 amino acids. The germline CDR1 and CDR2 sequences are ENHRY and SYGVKD. Losses at the gene ends were 7 bases for V and 2 bases for J; bases not matched to a gene: 7. The CDR3 region is CAINPTGETYEQYF. The CDR3 DNA follows: TGTGCCATCAACCCGACAGGGGAGACCTACGAGCAGTACTTC.

The table lists this clonotype with many counts. The chain carries TRBV7-8 and TRBJ2-5, with D perhaps TRBD1 (5 bases). Germline loops: CDR1 SGHVS, CDR2 FQNEAQ. Between the trimmed V and J ends, which lost 1 base and 4 bases, there was a span of 13 bases. The CDR3 totals 15 residues. CDR3: CASSLEGLFGETQYF. CDR3 nucleotide sequence: TGTGCCAGCAGCTTAGAGGGGTTGTTTGGAGAGACCCAGTACTTC.

The gene calls are TRBV20-1 and TRBJ2-7; tentatively, D is TRBD2 (5 bases). V lost 5 bases and J 0 bases, leaving 8 bases between the germline ends. CDR3 length: 12 residues. Looked up from germline, CDR1 is DFQATT and CDR2 is SNEGSKA (reference sequence). CDR3 sequence (DNA): TGCAGTGCTGCACGGGACTCCTACGAGCAGTACTTC. Translation gives CSAARDSYEQYF.

The V call is TRBV6-5, the J call TRBJ2-3; a weak D match, TRBD2 (5 bases). The V end lost 6 bases, the J end lost 0 bases, and 10 bases lay between the germline ends. This CDR3 region has 14 residues. From germline, CDR1 is MNHEY and CDR2 SVGAGI. CDR3 sequence reads: CASRGTGSTDTQYF. As DNA, the CDR3 is TGTGCCAGCAGGGGAACGGGGAGCACAGATACGCAGTATTTT.

The CDR3 DNA is TGTGCCAGCAGCATCCGACTAGCGTCAACCCTGACAGATACGCAGTATTTT. Translation: CASSIRLASTLTDTQYF. This chain joins TRBV7-2 and TRBJ2-7; 8 bases are a match to TRBD2. The last part of the DNA fits TRBJ2-3 better; the J call may be wrong. The CDR3 runs to 17 residues. Germline V gene sequence: CDR1 SGHTA, CDR2 FQGNSA.

This clonotype was counted ten times or more. Here the CDR3 reads CASSFRDRDNSPLHF. The CDR3, as DNA: TGTGCCAGCAGTTTCCGGGACAGGGACAATTCACCCCTCCACTTT. The V and J genes are TRBV7-9 and TRBJ1-6; 9 bases agree with TRBD1. V lost 6 bases to trimming and J lost 7 bases; unmatched junction nucleotides: 7. The CDR3 is 15 residues long. Germline assignment: CDR1 SEHNR and CDR2 FQNEAQ (reference sequence).

Of note for this clonotype: It is likely a read error, because the conserved phenylalanine at the end of the CDR3 is missing. The limits of the CDR3 on the DNA are not certain, so only TCRdb's listed CDR3 is given. V is TRBV19 and J is TRBJ2-5; the table gives TRBD2 as D, unverified against the DNA. CDR1 is LNHDA, CDR2 SQIVND, per germline (reference sequence). With termini counted, the CDR3 has 9 amino acids. The CDR3 region is CASSMGGAG.

The CDR3 loop is CAWSVKFGQGFTGELFF. The CDR3 region has the DNA TGTGCCTGGAGTGTCAAGTTCGGACAGGGTTTTACCGGGGAGCTGTTTTTT. The chain links TRBV30 to TRBJ2-2, with TRBD1 identical over 8 bases. Germline V gene sequence: CDR1 GTSNPN, CDR2 SVGIG (reference sequence). This CDR3 is built from 17 residues. V was clipped by 0 bases and J by 5 bases; unmatched bases: 11.

This clonotype was counted at least ten times. The V call is TRBV20-1, the J call TRBJ2-2, with 11 bases lining up with TRBD2. The CDR3 contains 16 residues. Germline V gives CDR1 DFQATT, CDR2 SNEGSKA (reference sequence). With 3 bases clipped from V and 4 bases from J, the junction kept 7 bases outside the gene matches. Here the CDR3 reads CSARSLAGEATGELFF. The CDR3 coding sequence is TGCAGTGCTAGGTCACTAGCGGGAGAGGCCACCGGGGAGCTGTTTTTT.

The chain couples TRBV28 to TRBJ1-5; D is unresolved. The ends were cut back, 5 bases at V and 2 bases at J, with 13 bases in the middle. CDR3 size: 15 residues. The germline V gene encodes CDR1 MDHEN and CDR2 SYDVKM. The CDR3 DNA is TGTGCCAGCAGTCCTCGTGGGGTGGGCAATCAGCCCCAGCATTTT. Residues: CASSPRGVGNQPQHF.

This clonotype was seen ten or more times. The rearrangement uses TRBV2 and TRBJ2-5; D call uncertain. V shed 5 bases and J shed 1 base, with 11 bases lying between them. The CDR3 is 14 amino acids. Per the germline V gene, CDR1 is SNHLY and CDR2 is FYNNEI. The CDR3 DNA follows: TGTGCCAGCAGTCCCTCCAGGTCCCAAGAGACCCAGTACTTC. Amino acids: CASSPSRSQETQYF.

The DNA of the CDR3 is TGTGCCAGCAGTTACTCGACGGTTAGCGGGAGCCATACCGGGGAGCTGTTTTTT. It yields the protein CASSYSTVSGSHTGELFF. The chain has TRBV7-9 and TRBJ2-2; 9 bases align to TRBD2. In germline, CDR1 is SEHNR, CDR2 FQNEAQ (reference sequence). The trim removed 6 bases at V and 5 bases at J, leaving 16 bases unmatched. CDR3 size: 18 residues.

In this sample, this clonotype turned up many times. V is TRBV29-1 and J is TRBJ2-7; 16 bases agree with TRBD2. The CDR3 consists of 17 residues. V trimming: 6 bases; J trimming: 2 bases; junction bases outside the gene matches: 10. Germline CDR1 reads SQVTM; CDR2 reads ANQGSEA. The CDR3 DNA sequence: TGCAGCGTGAGGGGACTAGCGGGAGGGCGAATTACCTACGAGCAGTACTTC. The encoded protein is CSVRGLAGGRITYEQYF.

The chain couples TRBV7-2 to TRBJ2-7, with TRBD2 identical over 9 bases. V shed 5 bases, J shed 0 bases, and the junction held 14 bases outside the gene matches. The CDR3 runs 18 residues. CDR1 and CDR2 (germline): SGHTA, FQGNSA. The CDR3 region has the DNA TGTGCCAGCAGCCTAGACCCTGCGGGACTAGCAGGCTCCTACGAGCAGTACTTC. Protein product: CASSLDPAGLAGSYEQYF.

This clonotype was detected many times. The chain joins TRBV5-8 to TRBJ1-2, with a possible D match to TRBD1 (6 bases). CDR3 length: 13 residues. V was clipped by 2 bases and J by 6 bases, with 11 bases between them. Germline V lookup: CDR1 SGHTS, CDR2 YDEGEE. CDR3 bases: TGTGCCAGCAGCTTCGGGGGCTTGAATGGCTACACCTTC. Translation gives CASSFGGLNGYTF. Variable domain in full (rest from reference TRBV5-8 and TRBJ1-2): EAGVTQSPTHLIKTRGQQATLRCSPISGHTSVYWYQQALGLGLQFLLWYDEGEERNRGNFPPRFSGRQFPNYSSELNVNALELEDSALYLCASSFGGLNGYTFGSGTRLTVV.

Regarding this clonotype: An end of the junction differs from the germline gene, which may be a read error. The chain carries TRBV10-3 and TRBJ2-7; maybe TRBD2 (7 bases). Germline values: CDR1 ENHRY, CDR2 SYGVKD. CDR3 length equals 16 residues. The CDR3 DNA sequence: TGTGCCATCAGTGACTTCGTGGGGGGGCAAACCGGGGAGCTGTACTTC. Residues: CAISDFVGGQTGELYF.